These T cell receptor beta chains were read from a single sample in a study of shared clonotypes between healthy human individuals. TCRdb's table, derived via immunoSEQ multiplex PCR, lists solely in-frame clones and lacks some. The data contain about 2 million clones, 85% to 95% of them singletons. The sample comprised naive CD8+ T cells sorted from blood. The receptors were sampled from a young man in good health. Both conserved end residues are part of each CDR3. A D gene is named only where the DNA matches it firmly. A clone size is listed for some rows: how often the clone was seen (once, few, many), or a class if it is expanded.

D,V,J,size,DNA,CDR3
NA,TRBV12-2,TRBJ1-5,NA,TGTGCAAGTCGCTTAGCTGGGAGGGGGCAGGGTCAGCCCCAGCATTTT,CASRLAGRGQGQPQHF
NA,TRBV6-5,TRBJ2-2,NA,TGTGCCAGCAGTTACTCACCGTACACCGGGGAGCTGTTTTTT,CASSYSPYTGELFF
NA,TRBV11-2,TRBJ2-5,NA,TGTGCCAGCAGCCCTGATCAAGAGACCCAGTACTTC,CASSPDQETQYF
NA,TRBV7-2,TRBJ2-1,NA,TGTGCCAGCAGCTTAGGCGTCCAGCCCCTCTACAATGAGCAGTTCTTC,CASSLGVQPLYNEQFF
TRBD1,TRBV13,TRBJ1-1,NA,TGTGCCAGCAGCGGTGGGACAGGGAACACTGAAGCTTTCTTT,CASSGGTGNTEAFF
NA,TRBV12-2,TRBJ1-1,NA,TGTGCAAGTCGCGAACGGCAGGGGGTAGGAACTGAAGCTTTCTTT,CASRERQGVGTEAFF
NA,TRBV11-2,TRBJ2-7,once,TGTGCCAGCAGCTCTAGGGCCGCGGACTGGGGCCTCCACGAGCAGTACTTC,CASSSRAADWGLHEQYF
TRBD2,TRBV9,TRBJ2-2,once,TGTGCCAGCAGCTTGGGCGTGCTAGCGGGGAACACCGGGGAGCTGTTTTTT,CASSLGVLAGNTGELFF
NA,TRBV7-9,TRBJ1-2,NA,TGTGCCAGCGAACACCCGGCAGGGGAGGACTATGGCTACACCTTC,CASEHPAGEDYGYTF
NA,TRBV27,TRBJ2-1,NA,TGTGCCAGCGGGGTAAGCTCCTACAATGAGCAGTTCTTC,CASGVSSYNEQFF
TRBD1,TRBV19,TRBJ2-5,NA,TGTGCCAGTAGTACAGGGACAGGGGGCGGTGAGACCCAGTACTTC,CASSTGTGGGETQYF
NA,TRBV6-5,TRBJ1-1,NA,TGTGCCAGCACCGCTACGGAGGGGTTTAACACTGAAGCTTTCTTT,CASTATEGFNTEAFF
NA,TRBV6-5,TRBJ1-6,NA,TGTGCCAGCAGTTACCTAGACGGGAGTTCACCCCTCCACTTT,CASSYLDGSSPLHF
TRBD2,TRBV6-6,TRBJ2-3,NA,TGTGCCAGCAGTCTAGCGGGAGGACACACAGATACGCAGTATTTT,CASSLAGGHTDTQYF
NA,TRBV6-6,TRBJ1-3,NA,TGTGCCAGCAGTTACTCGAGGCCTGGAAACACCATATATTTT,CASSYSRPGNTIYF
TRBD2,TRBV5-4,TRBJ2-7,once,TGTGCCAGCAGCTTGGACCGACTAGCGGGGGCCTACGAGCAGTACTTC,CASSLDRLAGAYEQYF
NA,TRBV14,TRBJ1-6,NA,TGTGCCAGCAGCCAAGAACTTACTTCACCCCTCCACTTT,CASSQELTSPLHF
NA,TRBV23-1,TRBJ2-4,NA,TGCGCCAGCAGTCAATCGGACCGGGACGCCAAAAACATTCAGTACTTC,CASSQSDRDAKNIQYF
NA,TRBV6-1,TRBJ1-5,once,TGTGCCAGCAGTGAAGAGAGGGCTTTAATACAGCATTTT,CASSEERALIQHF
TRBD1,TRBV11-3,TRBJ2-1,NA,TGTGCCAGCAGCCCTAGCCCAGGGGGTATGTACAATGAGCAGTTCTTC,CASSPSPGGMYNEQFF
TRBD1,TRBV2,TRBJ1-6,few,TGTGCCAGCAGTGAGGAACAGGGGATTCGCCCCCTCCACTTT,CASSEEQGIRPLHF
NA,TRBV30,TRBJ1-6,once,TGTGCCTGGAGTTTTAATTCACCCCTCCACTTT,CAWSFNSPLHF
NA,TRBV7-2,TRBJ1-2,once,TGTGCCAGCAGCTTAGCGGGACCCCCGGACTATGGCTACACCTTC,CASSLAGPPDYGYTF
NA,TRBV19,TRBJ1-1,NA,TGTGCCAGTTCGGTTGATGGAAACACTGAAGCTTTCTTT,CASSVDGNTEAFF
TRBD1,TRBV27,TRBJ2-7,NA,TGTGCCAGCAGTTTAGATAGGGGGCACGAGCAGTACTTC,CASSLDRGHEQYF
TRBD1,TRBV28,TRBJ2-7,NA,TGTGCCAGCAGTTCCGAAAGTCCGAATCCCCCGGACAGGAGATTAGCCTACGAGCAGTACTTC,CASSSESPNPPDRRLAYEQYF
NA,TRBV5-6,TRBJ2-7,NA,TGTGCCAGCAGTCCTCAGATAGCCTACGAGCAGTACTTC,CASSPQIAYEQYF
TRBD1,TRBV28,TRBJ1-5,once,TGTGCCAGCAGCATCGGGACAGTTAGCAATCAGCCCCAGCATTTT,CASSIGTVSNQPQHF
TRBD1,TRBV27,TRBJ2-2,NA,TGTGCCAGCAGTCCACAGGGGCCCCACGGCGGGGAGCTGTTTTTT,CASSPQGPHGGELFF
NA,TRBV10-2,TRBJ2-1,NA,TGCGCCAGCAGTGAGTGGGGGAATGAGCAGTTCTTC,CASSEWGNEQFF
TRBD1,TRBV19,TRBJ2-1,NA,TGTGCCAGTAGTATCACACAGGGGGTGTTCGATGAGCAGTTCTTC,CASSITQGVFDEQFF
TRBD2,TRBV29-1,TRBJ2-1,NA,TGCAGCGTTGCGGGACTAGCGCCCTCCTACAATGAGCAGTTCTTC,CSVAGLAPSYNEQFF
NA,TRBV27,TRBJ1-4,NA,TGTGCCAGCAGTTTGACCCATCCGATAGGAGAAAAACTGTTTTTT,CASSLTHPIGEKLFF
NA,TRBV28,TRBJ1-4,NA,TGTGCCAGCAGTTTAACTCGGAGGGCTAATGAAAAACTGTTTTTT,CASSLTRRANEKLFF
NA,TRBV13,TRBJ2-1,NA,TGTGCCAGCAGCTCAATTTCTAGCAATGAGCAGTTCTTC,CASSSISSNEQFF
TRBD2,TRBV10-2,TRBJ2-1,once,TGCGCCAGCAGTGAGTCGTGGGAGGGTAGCGGGACCAACTACAATGAGCAGTTCTTC,CASSESWEGSGTNYNEQFF
TRBD1,TRBV6-1,TRBJ2-2,NA,TGTGCCAGCAGCCCAGACAGGGGGTTCACCGGGGAGCTGTTTTTT,CASSPDRGFTGELFF
NA,TRBV11-2,TRBJ2-3,NA,TGTGCCAGCAGCTTGACGGGAGAATGGACAGATACGCAGTATTTT,CASSLTGEWTDTQYF
NA,TRBV28,TRBJ2-7,NA,TGTGCCAGCAGCGAACAGGGTTGGCACGAGCAGTACTTC,CASSEQGWHEQYF
NA,TRBV9,TRBJ2-1,NA,TGTGCCAGCAGCACGGACTTCTCGAGCAATGAGCAGTTCTTC,CASSTDFSSNEQFF
NA,TRBV27,TRBJ2-4,NA,TGTGCCAGCAGTTCCGTAATGAACATTCAGTACTTC,CASSSVMNIQYF
NA,TRBV2,TRBJ1-5,NA,TGTGCCAGCAGGGACGTTTTTAGCAATCAGCCCCAGCATTTT,CASRDVFSNQPQHF
NA,TRBV7-2,TRBJ1-1,NA,TGTGCCAGCATCCTTAGAAGGATTACGAACACTGAAGCTTTCTTT,CASILRRITNTEAFF
TRBD2,TRBV27,TRBJ2-7,NA,TGTGCCAGCAGTTTATCGGCTAGCGGGAGCAACGAGCAGTACTTC,CASSLSASGSNEQYF
NA,TRBV4-1,TRBJ2-2,NA,TGCGCCAGCAGGGCGAACACCGGGGAGCTGTTTTTT,CASRANTGELFF
NA,TRBV28,TRBJ1-4,NA,TGTGCCAGCAGTTTAAGGGGGGAGGGGTTGAATGAAAAACTGTTTTTT,CASSLRGEGLNEKLFF
NA,TRBV7-9,TRBJ2-2,NA,TGTGCCAGCAGCTTAGCCCTTACCGGGGAGCTGTTTTTT,CASSLALTGELFF
TRBD1,TRBV9,TRBJ2-3,NA,TGTGCCAGCAGCAGAGAGGGACAGAGCACAGATACGCAGTATTTT,CASSREGQSTDTQYF
NA,TRBV5-1,TRBJ1-2,once,TGCGCCAGCGTAGGAGCCCTCGGGGGCGGAGAAGGGACTAACTATGGCTACACCTTC,CASVGALGGGEGTNYGYTF
TRBD1,TRBV2,TRBJ1-6,NA,TGTGCCAGCAGTGATGGGAGAGGGGGCCTAGGTTCACCCCTCCACTTT,CASSDGRGGLGSPLHF
NA,TRBV30,TRBJ1-5,NA,TGTGCCTGGAGTCCGGGGGGGCTGCCGGGCAATCAGCCCCAGCATTTT,CAWSPGGLPGNQPQHF
NA,TRBV7-9,TRBJ2-7,NA,TGTGCCACCGGCCAGCCGAGCTCCTACGAGCAGTACTTC,CATGQPSSYEQYF
NA,TRBV7-2,TRBJ1-6,NA,TGTGCCAGCAGCTTAGTGTTACAGGGTGGCTGGAGGTCACCCCTCCACTTT,CASSLVLQGGWRSPLHF
NA,TRBV9,TRBJ2-7,NA,TGTGCCAGCAGTCCCGGTGACGACTACGAGCAGTACTTC,CASSPGDDYEQYF
NA,TRBV7-9,TRBJ2-7,NA,TGTGCCAGCAGCCAAACCGGGCCCTACGAGCAGTACTTC,CASSQTGPYEQYF
TRBD1,TRBV28,TRBJ1-2,NA,TGTGCCAGCAGTTTGGGACAGGGGAGTTACTATGGCTACACCTTC,CASSLGQGSYYGYTF
NA,TRBV4-1,TRBJ2-1,NA,TGCGCCAGCAGCCAAGATTTGGGGTACAATGAGCAGTTCTTC,CASSQDLGYNEQFF
TRBD1,TRBV7-2,TRBJ2-7,NA,TGTGCCAGCAGCTTGGGACAGCTGTACTCCTACGAGCAGTACTTC,CASSLGQLYSYEQYF